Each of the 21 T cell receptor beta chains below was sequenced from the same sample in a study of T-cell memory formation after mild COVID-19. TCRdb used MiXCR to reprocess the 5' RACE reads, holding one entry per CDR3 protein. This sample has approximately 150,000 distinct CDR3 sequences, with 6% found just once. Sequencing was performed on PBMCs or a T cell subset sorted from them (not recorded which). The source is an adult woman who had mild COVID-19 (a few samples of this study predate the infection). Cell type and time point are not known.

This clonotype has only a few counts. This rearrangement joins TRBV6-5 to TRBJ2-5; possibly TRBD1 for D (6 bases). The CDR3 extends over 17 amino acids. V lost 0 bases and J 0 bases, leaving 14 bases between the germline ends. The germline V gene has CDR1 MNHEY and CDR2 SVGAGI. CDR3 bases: TGTGCCAGCAGTTACTCGAGGGCAGGGGAGTACCAAGAGACCCAGTACTTC. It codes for CASSYSRAGEYQETQYF.

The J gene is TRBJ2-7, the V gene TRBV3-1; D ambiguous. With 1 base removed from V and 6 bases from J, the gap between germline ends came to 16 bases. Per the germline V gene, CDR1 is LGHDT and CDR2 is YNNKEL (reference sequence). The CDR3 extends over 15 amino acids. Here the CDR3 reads CASSQGAGVPPEQYF. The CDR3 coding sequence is TGTGCCAGCAGCCAAGGGGCAGGAGTTCCGCCCGAGCAGTACTTC.

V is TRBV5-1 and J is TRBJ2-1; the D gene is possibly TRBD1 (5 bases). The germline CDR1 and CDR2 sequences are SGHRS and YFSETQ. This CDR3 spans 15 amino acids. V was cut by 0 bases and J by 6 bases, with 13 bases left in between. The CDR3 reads CASSLGPTGGNEQFF. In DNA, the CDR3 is TGCGCCAGCAGCTTGGGCCCAACAGGCGGCAATGAGCAGTTCTTC.

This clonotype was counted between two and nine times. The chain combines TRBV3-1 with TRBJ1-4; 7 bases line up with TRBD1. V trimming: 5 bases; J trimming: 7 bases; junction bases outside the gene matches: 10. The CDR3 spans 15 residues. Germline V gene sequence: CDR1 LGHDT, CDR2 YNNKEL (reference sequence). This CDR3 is CASSSQGRPGEKLFF. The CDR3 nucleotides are TGTGCCAGCAGCTCACAGGGGCGGCCGGGTGAAAAACTGTTTTTT.

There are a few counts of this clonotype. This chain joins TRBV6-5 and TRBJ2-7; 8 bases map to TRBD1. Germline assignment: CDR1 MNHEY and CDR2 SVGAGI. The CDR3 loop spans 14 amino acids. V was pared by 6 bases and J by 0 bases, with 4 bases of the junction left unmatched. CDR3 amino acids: CASRPGQASYEQYF. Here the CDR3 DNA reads TGTGCCAGCAGGCCGGGACAGGCCTCCTACGAGCAGTACTTC.

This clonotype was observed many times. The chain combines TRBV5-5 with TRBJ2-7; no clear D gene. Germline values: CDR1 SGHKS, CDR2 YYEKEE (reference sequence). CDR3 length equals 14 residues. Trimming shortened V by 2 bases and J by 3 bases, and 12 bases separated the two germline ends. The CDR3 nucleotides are TGTGCCAGCAGCTTACGTGTCAGGCTCTACGAGCAGTACTTC. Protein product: CASSLRVRLYEQYF.

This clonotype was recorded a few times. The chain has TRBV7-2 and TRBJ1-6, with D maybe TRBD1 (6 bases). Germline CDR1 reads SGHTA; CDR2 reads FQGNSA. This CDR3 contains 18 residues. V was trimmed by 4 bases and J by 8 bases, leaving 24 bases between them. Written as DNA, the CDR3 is TGTGCCAGCAGCTGGCGCCAAGGGAGGGGGACGGGGTATTCACCCCTCCACTTT. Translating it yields CASSWRQGRGTGYSPLHF.

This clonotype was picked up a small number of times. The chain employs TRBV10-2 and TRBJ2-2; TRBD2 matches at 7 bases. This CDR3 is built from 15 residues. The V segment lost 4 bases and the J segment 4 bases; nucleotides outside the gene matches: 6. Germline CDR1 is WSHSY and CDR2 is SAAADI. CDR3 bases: TGCGCCAGCAGTGGGACTAGTGGTCTCACCGGGGAGCTGTTTTTT. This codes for CASSGTSGLTGELFF.

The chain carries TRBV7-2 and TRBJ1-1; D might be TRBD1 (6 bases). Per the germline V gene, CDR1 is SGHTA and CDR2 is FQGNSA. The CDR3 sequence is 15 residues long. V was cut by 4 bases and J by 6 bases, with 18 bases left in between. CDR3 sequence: CASSSASTGMPEAFF. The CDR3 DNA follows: TGTGCCAGCAGCTCCGCCTCAACAGGGATGCCTGAAGCTTTCTTT.

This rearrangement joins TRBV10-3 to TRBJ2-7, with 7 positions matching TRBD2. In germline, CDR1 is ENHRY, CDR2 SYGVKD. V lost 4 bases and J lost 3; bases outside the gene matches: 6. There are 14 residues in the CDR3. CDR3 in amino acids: CAISGSSGDYEQYF. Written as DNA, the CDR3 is TGTGCCATCAGTGGGTCCAGCGGGGACTACGAGCAGTACTTC.

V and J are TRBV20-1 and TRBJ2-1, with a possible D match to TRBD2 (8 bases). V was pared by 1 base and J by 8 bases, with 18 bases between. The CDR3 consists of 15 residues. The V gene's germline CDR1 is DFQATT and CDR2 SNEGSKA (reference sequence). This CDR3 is CSARVRAGGQDEQFF. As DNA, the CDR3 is TGCAGTGCTAGAGTTAGGGCGGGAGGACAGGATGAGCAGTTCTTC.

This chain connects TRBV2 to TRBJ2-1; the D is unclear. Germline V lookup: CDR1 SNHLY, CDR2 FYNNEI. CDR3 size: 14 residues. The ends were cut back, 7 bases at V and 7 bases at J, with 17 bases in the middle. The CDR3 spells CASTLGPPRNEQFF. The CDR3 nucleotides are TGTGCCAGCACCCTCGGGCCCCCCCGGAATGAGCAGTTCTTC.

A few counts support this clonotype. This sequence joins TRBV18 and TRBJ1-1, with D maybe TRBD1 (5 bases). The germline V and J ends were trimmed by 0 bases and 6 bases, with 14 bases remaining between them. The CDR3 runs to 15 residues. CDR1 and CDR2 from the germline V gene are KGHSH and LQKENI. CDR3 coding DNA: TGTGCCAGCTCACCACCTCCAGGGAAGAGGCCTGAAGCTTTCTTT. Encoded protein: CASSPPPGKRPEAFF.

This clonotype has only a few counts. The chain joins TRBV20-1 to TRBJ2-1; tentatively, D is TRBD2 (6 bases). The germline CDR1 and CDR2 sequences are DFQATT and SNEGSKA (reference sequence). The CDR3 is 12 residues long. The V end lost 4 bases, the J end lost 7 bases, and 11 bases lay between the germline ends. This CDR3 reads CSAIAVNNEQFF. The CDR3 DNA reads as TGCAGTGCTATAGCGGTAAATAATGAGCAGTTCTTC.

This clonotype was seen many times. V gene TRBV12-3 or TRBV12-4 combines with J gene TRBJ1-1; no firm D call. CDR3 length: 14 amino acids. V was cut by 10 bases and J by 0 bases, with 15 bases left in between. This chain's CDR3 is CATGIGRMNTEAFF. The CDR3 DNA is TGTGCCACTGGGATCGGGCGGATGAACACTGAAGCTTTCTTT.

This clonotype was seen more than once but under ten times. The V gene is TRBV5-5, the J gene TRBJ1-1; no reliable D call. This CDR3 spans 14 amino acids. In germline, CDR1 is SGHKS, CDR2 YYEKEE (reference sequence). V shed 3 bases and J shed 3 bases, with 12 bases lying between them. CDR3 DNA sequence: TGTGCCAGCAGCTCCGGTGGTTGGTACACTGAAGCTTTCTTT. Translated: CASSSGGWYTEAFF.

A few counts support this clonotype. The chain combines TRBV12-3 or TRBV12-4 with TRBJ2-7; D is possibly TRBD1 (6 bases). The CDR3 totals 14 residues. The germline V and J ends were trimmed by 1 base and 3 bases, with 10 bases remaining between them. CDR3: CASSLGTAYYEQYF. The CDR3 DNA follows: TGTGCCAGCAGTTTAGGGACAGCATACTACGAGCAGTACTTC.

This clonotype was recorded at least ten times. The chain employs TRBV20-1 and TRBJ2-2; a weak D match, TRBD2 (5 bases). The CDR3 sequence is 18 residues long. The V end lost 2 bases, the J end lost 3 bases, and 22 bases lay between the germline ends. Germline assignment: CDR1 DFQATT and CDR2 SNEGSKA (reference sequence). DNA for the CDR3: TGCAGTGCTAGAACTCCGCAGCCCCCTAGCTCCCACACCGGGGAGCTGTTTTTT. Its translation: CSARTPQPPSSHTGELFF.

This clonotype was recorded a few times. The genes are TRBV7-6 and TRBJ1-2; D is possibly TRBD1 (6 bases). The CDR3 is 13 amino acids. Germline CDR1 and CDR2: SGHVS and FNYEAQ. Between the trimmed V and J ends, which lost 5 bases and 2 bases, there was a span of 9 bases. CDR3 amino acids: CASSPTGNYGYTF. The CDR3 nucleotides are TGTGCCAGCAGCCCTACAGGGAACTATGGCTACACCTTC.

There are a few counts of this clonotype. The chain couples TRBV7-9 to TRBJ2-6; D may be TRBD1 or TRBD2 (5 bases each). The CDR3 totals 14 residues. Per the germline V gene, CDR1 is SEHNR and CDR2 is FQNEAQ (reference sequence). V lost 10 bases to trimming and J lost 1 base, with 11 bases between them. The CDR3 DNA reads TGTGCCACCGAGGGGAGATCTGGGGCCAACGTCCTGACTTTC. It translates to CATEGRSGANVLTF.

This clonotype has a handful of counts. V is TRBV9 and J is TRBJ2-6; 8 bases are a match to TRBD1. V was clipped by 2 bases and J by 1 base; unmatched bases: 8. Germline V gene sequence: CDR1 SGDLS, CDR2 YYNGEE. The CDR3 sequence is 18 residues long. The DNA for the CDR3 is TGTGCCAGCAGCGTCCGACAGGGGAGGCAATCTGGGGCCAACGTCCTGACTTTC. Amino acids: CASSVRQGRQSGANVLTF.